The 5 T cell receptor beta chains below were found in one sample sequenced in a study of blood T cells in healthy people across ages. It was with a sample-barcoded 5' primer and a J-beta primer mix that a second PCR of roughly 7 to 12 cycles was run. MiXCR, applied by TCRdb to the 5' RACE reads, yields one record per CDR3 protein. This sample has 1.6 million or so distinct CDR3 sequences, with about 31% found just once. Material: blood. These receptors came from a woman in her 30s in good health.

CDR3 in amino acids: CAWTPRQSEAFF. DNA for the CDR3: TGTGCCTGGACTCCGCGTCAATCCGAAGCTTTCTTT. The genes are TRBV30 and TRBJ1-1; D gene unclear. The germline V and J ends were trimmed by 4 bases and 8 bases, with 14 bases remaining between them. The CDR3 sequence is 12 residues long. The V gene's germline CDR1 is GTSNPN and CDR2 SVGIG (reference sequence). The variable domain in full, completed from reference TRBV30 and TRBJ1-1, reads SQTIHQWPATLVQPVGSPLSLECTVEGTSNPNLYWYRQAAGRGLQLLFYSVGIGQISSEVPQNLSASRPQDRQFILSSKKLLLSDSGFYLCAWTPRQSEAFFGQGTRLTVV.

This clonotype was counted only a few times. This chain uses TRBV11-2 with TRBJ2-5; D uncertain. The V gene lost 9 bases and the J gene lost 5 bases, with 22 bases spanning the gap. Germline V CDR1 and CDR2: SGHAT, FQNNGV. The CDR3 runs 15 residues. The CDR3 DNA reads as TGTGCCAGTGCCGACCCGAGGATAGGTAGGGAGACCCAGTACTTC. Translation: CASADPRIGRETQYF.

The chain links TRBV9 to TRBJ2-7; D possibly corresponds to TRBD1 (5 bases). The CDR3 is 12 amino acids. From germline, CDR1 is SGDLS and CDR2 YYNGEE. Deletions cut 3 bases from V and 7 bases from J, with 11 bases between. The CDR3 protein is CASSAAGLEQYF. The DNA for the CDR3 is TGTGCCAGCAGCGCGGCAGGGTTGGAGCAGTACTTC.

The chain joins TRBV7-9 to TRBJ2-7, with 11 bases that match TRBD2. V dropped 5 bases and J dropped 2; count of bases not matched to a gene: 5. CDR3 size: 15 residues. CDR1 SEHNR and CDR2 FQNEAQ come from the germline V gene (reference sequence). This CDR3 reads CASSRSGRAPYEQYF. CDR3 DNA: TGTGCCAGCAGCCGTAGCGGGAGGGCCCCCTACGAGCAGTACTTC.

The rearrangement joins TRBV3-1 to TRBJ1-2; D gene unclear. V was clipped by 8 bases and J by 4 bases, with 14 bases between them. Germline V gene lookup returns CDR1 LGHDT and CDR2 YNNKEL (reference sequence). CDR3 size: 13 residues. CDR3 sequence: CASRPGSRYGYTF. The CDR3, as DNA: TGTGCCAGCCGCCCGGGTTCACGCTATGGCTACACCTTC. Looking up the rest from reference TRBV3-1 and TRBJ1-2 gives the full variable domain: DTAVSQTPKYLVTQMGNDKSIKCEQNLGHDTMYWYKQDSKKFLKIMFSYNNKELIINETVPNRFSPKSPDKAHLNLHINSLELGDSAVYFCASRPGSRYGYTFGSGTRLTVV.